This TCR beta chain comes out of a study of cytomegalovirus exposure and HLA in healthy donors. V was cut by 1 base and J by 0 bases, with 15 bases left in between. The CDR3 runs to 17 residues. Germline V CDR1 and CDR2: SGHRS, YFSETQ. Whole-study results and caveats: TCR beta chains numbering more than 150 were designated cytomegalovirus-associated. A few CMV-associated chains proved CMV antigen-specific in vitro. Later analysis found that TCR beta chains associated with HLA were more clonally expanded than other, equally common chains. Excluded were some V segments that proved indistinguishable, including TRBV6-2 and TRBV6-3.

On this clone: Its specificity is unknown.

Primers included in the PCR were 60 Vbeta and 13 Jbeta primers. TCRdb's copy holds only in-frame clones and misses some; the assay was immunoSEQ multiplex PCR. The sample holds 200,000 to 250,000 clones, approximately 81% seen once. The origin of this receptor is a human donor in good health. Sequencing was done on a sample of PBMCs. V is TRBV5-1 and J is TRBJ2-3; D is possibly TRBD2 (5 bases). The CDR3 DNA follows: TGCGCCAGCAGCTTGTGGACTGTAACCGCTAGCACAGATACGCAGTATTTT. Its translation is CASSLWTVTASTDTQYF.